Listed here are 24 T cell receptor beta chains from one sample, sequenced in a study of T-cell reconstitution after alpha-beta-depleted transplantation in children. Unique molecular identifiers tagged the TCRbeta library. TCRdb ran MiXCR on the PCR reads and lists one entry per CDR3 protein. The data show about 440,000 distinct CDR3 sequences, roughly 44% seen once. The material was PBMCs, obtained before TCRalphabeta/CD19-depleted stem cell transplant. The source of these receptors is a girl aged 2-15 years with aplastic anemia, due to receive a stem cell transplant.

The chain links TRBV10-3 to TRBJ1-1, with a possible D match to TRBD1 (6 bases). Trimming left V 10 bases short and J 1 base short, with 13 bases between. CDR3 length equals 13 residues. Germline-derived CDR1 and CDR2 are ENHRY and SYGVKD. The CDR3: CATRLGANTEAFF. The CDR3 coding sequence is TGTGCCACCCGCTTGGGGGCGAACACTGAAGCTTTCTTT.

This clonotype was found many times. The chain recombines TRBV7-9 with TRBJ2-4; D is uncertain. CDR1 SEHNR and CDR2 FQNEAQ come from the germline V gene (reference sequence). V dropped 3 bases and J dropped 1 base, with 10 bases sitting between them. The CDR3 covers 15 residues. The CDR3 DNA is TGTGCCAGCAGCTTTAGTGAAGCGGCCAAAAACATTCAGTACTTC. Amino acids: CASSFSEAAKNIQYF.

This clonotype has just a few counts. The CDR3 DNA is TGCGCCAGCGCCACAGGACAGGGGACTCGAAACACCATATATTTT. This translates into CASATGQGTRNTIYF. The V gene is TRBV5-1, the J gene TRBJ1-3; 9 positions match TRBD1. Germline trimming cut 7 bases from V and 5 bases from J; bases unmatched to any gene: 10. This CDR3 comprises 15 residues. The germline CDR1 and CDR2 sequences are SGHRS and YFSETQ.

This clonotype was counted between two and nine times. This chain joins TRBV25-1 and TRBJ1-2, with 8 bases identical to TRBD1. CDR3 length: 15 amino acids. Germline V lookup: CDR1 MGHDK, CDR2 SYGVNS. V shed 5 bases and J 4 bases; nucleotides not matched to a gene: 9. The CDR3 region has the DNA TGTGCCAGCAGTCACAGGGGGAAGGTTTCCTATGGCTACACCTTC. Translating gives CASSHRGKVSYGYTF.

The V and J genes are TRBV20-1 and TRBJ2-7, with D uncertain. This CDR3 has 13 residues. Trimming removed 5 bases at V and 2 bases at J, with 13 bases between. Germline CDR1 and CDR2: DFQATT and SNEGSKA (reference sequence). The CDR3 loop is CSAPGLGPYEQYF. CDR3 nucleotides: TGCAGTGCTCCTGGCCTGGGCCCCTACGAGCAGTACTTC.

This chain joins TRBV6-1 and TRBJ2-3, with TRBD1 as a possible D gene (8 bases). From germline, CDR1 is MNHNS and CDR2 SASEGT. The length of the CDR3 is 18 residues. V gave up 6 bases and J gave up 4 bases, with 26 bases separating them. The CDR3 loop reads CASSTTGVRAGEPDTQYF. The CDR3 bases are TGTGCCAGCAGCACGACAGGGGTTCGGGCGGGAGAGCCAGATACGCAGTATTTT.

The chain employs TRBV20-1 and TRBJ2-5; the D is unclear. This CDR3 is 12 amino acids long. V was trimmed by 3 bases and J by 7 bases, leaving 12 bases between them. The germline V gene has CDR1 DFQATT and CDR2 SNEGSKA (reference sequence). This CDR3 reads CSASARVGTQYF. The CDR3 DNA is TGCAGTGCTAGCGCAAGGGTGGGGACCCAGTACTTC.

The CDR3 region is CSASTWTDKETQYF. The CDR3 nucleotides are TGCAGTGCTAGCACGTGGACCGATAAAGAGACCCAGTACTTC. The rearrangement joins TRBV20-1 to TRBJ2-5; no firm D call. The CDR3 sequence is 14 residues long. The V end was cut by 3 bases, the J end by 3 bases, with 14 bases between. The germline V gene encodes CDR1 DFQATT and CDR2 SNEGSKA (reference sequence).

Ten or more counts support this clonotype. The rearrangement links TRBV10-3 to TRBJ1-1; D uncertain. Trimming took 3 bases from V and 4 from J, leaving 9 bases between them. This CDR3 is 13 amino acids long. The germline V gene encodes CDR1 ENHRY and CDR2 SYGVKD. The CDR3 nucleotides are TGTGCCATCAGTGAAGGTCGGAGCACTGAAGCTTTCTTT. It translates to CAISEGRSTEAFF.

This clonotype was observed a handful of times. The chain uses TRBV6-5 and TRBJ1-1; perhaps TRBD1 as D (5 bases). V dropped 4 bases and J dropped 10 bases, with 16 bases sitting between them. This CDR3 has 13 residues. CDR1 MNHEY and CDR2 SVGAGI come from the germline V gene. CDR3 bases: TGTGCCAGCAGTTTCCAGGGTACTCCGGCAGCTTTCTTT. This sequence encodes CASSFQGTPAAFF.

The V and J genes are TRBV6-5 and TRBJ2-3; D might be TRBD1 (5 bases). Trimming shortened V by 2 bases and J by 0 bases, and 9 bases separated the two germline ends. CDR1 is MNHEY, CDR2 SVGAGI, per germline. The CDR3 has 15 residues. The CDR3 coding sequence is TGTGCCAGCAGTTACGGGGCAGGCAGCACAGATACGCAGTATTTT. Amino acids: CASSYGAGSTDTQYF.

The J gene is TRBJ1-2, the V gene TRBV20-1, with D possibly being TRBD1 (5 bases). With 1 base removed from V and 9 bases from J, the gap between germline ends came to 18 bases. CDR3 length: 14 residues. CDR1 is DFQATT, CDR2 SNEGSKA, per germline (reference sequence). CDR3 nucleotides: TGCAGTGCTAGAGTCGAGTCGGGGGAATTGAGCTACACCTTC. This codes for CSARVESGELSYTF.

This clonotype was observed a handful of times. The chain has TRBV6-5 and TRBJ2-5; tentative D call: TRBD2 (5 bases). The CDR3 is 15 amino acids. Per germline, CDR1 MNHEY and CDR2 SVGAGI. Trimming removed 2 bases at V and 4 bases at J, with 14 bases between. CDR3 amino acids: CASSYAVNRGETQYF. The DNA for the CDR3 is TGTGCCAGCAGTTACGCCGTCAATCGGGGAGAGACCCAGTACTTC.

V and J are TRBV20-1 and TRBJ2-7; possibly TRBD1 or TRBD2 for D (5 bases each). V lost 5 bases and J 6 bases, leaving 14 bases between the germline ends. The length of the CDR3 is 12 residues. Germline values: CDR1 DFQATT, CDR2 SNEGSKA (reference sequence). CDR3 sequence (DNA): TGCAGTGCTCCGGGACGCGGCTTCGAGCAGTACTTC. The encoded protein is CSAPGRGFEQYF.

The chain couples TRBV5-1 to TRBJ2-7; 9 nucleotides line up with TRBD1. CDR3 length equals 15 residues. V lost 3 bases, J lost 1 base, and 5 bases stayed unmatched. Germline CDR1 is SGHRS and CDR2 is YFSETQ. The CDR3 coding sequence is TGCGCCAGCAGCTCGGACAGGGGCCCTTCCTACGAGCAGTACTTC. Translating it yields CASSSDRGPSYEQYF.

The chain recombines TRBV20-1 with TRBJ2-2; 7 bases map to TRBD2. This CDR3 is built from 13 residues. With 4 bases clipped from V and 2 bases from J, the junction kept 1 base outside the gene matches. Germline V lookup: CDR1 DFQATT, CDR2 SNEGSKA (reference sequence). The CDR3 loop is CSAKRGNTGELFF. CDR3 bases: TGCAGTGCTAAGCGGGGAAACACCGGGGAGCTGTTTTTT.

The chain couples TRBV20-1 to TRBJ2-7; D is unresolved. The CDR3 extends over 12 amino acids. The germline V gene has CDR1 DFQATT and CDR2 SNEGSKA (reference sequence). The V gene lost 7 bases and the J gene lost 5 bases, with 15 bases spanning the gap. CDR3 in DNA: TGCAGTGGTCTGCTCCCAAGGGACGAGCAGTACTTC. It translates to CSGLLPRDEQYF.

V is TRBV12-3 or TRBV12-4 and J is TRBJ1-2, with D uncertain. This CDR3 contains 13 residues. V was pared by 1 base and J by 6 bases, with 9 bases between. CDR3 protein: CASSLVQAHGYTF. CDR3 nucleotide sequence: TGTGCCAGCAGTTTAGTGCAGGCACATGGCTACACCTTC.

This clonotype occurred many times. The chain carries TRBV7-2 and TRBJ2-3; 10 bases align to TRBD2. J was trimmed by 0 bases and V by 5 bases; bases with no gene match: 5. The CDR3 covers 16 residues. Germline V gene sequence: CDR1 SGHTA, CDR2 FQGNSA. Here the CDR3 DNA reads TGTGCCAGCAGCCCGAGGACTAGCGGTAGCACAGATACGCAGTATTTT. Amino acid sequence: CASSPRTSGSTDTQYF.

This clonotype occurred many times. In DNA form, the CDR3 reads TGTGCCACCAGCGGGAGGGCCCGGGAAGAGACCCAGTACTTC. Translation gives CATSGRAREETQYF. The rearrangement joins TRBV15 to TRBJ2-5, with TRBD2 identical over 7 bases. Germline V gene lookup returns CDR1 LNHNV and CDR2 YYDKDF (reference sequence). J gave up 3 bases and V 5 bases, and 6 bases lay outside the gene matches. There are 14 residues in the CDR3.

The genes are TRBV7-6 and TRBJ2-1; a possible D gene is TRBD1 (6 bases). From germline, CDR1 is SGHVS and CDR2 FNYEAQ. The CDR3 contains 14 residues. V lost 5 bases, J lost 3 bases, and 11 bases lay in between. For the CDR3, the DNA is TGTGCCAGCAGCGGACAGCCGCACTACAATGAGCAGTTCTTC. It encodes CASSGQPHYNEQFF.

The chain links TRBV5-5 to TRBJ2-2; no clear D. The CDR3 is 14 residues long. CDR1 and CDR2 (germline): SGHKS, YYEKEE (reference sequence). V lost 4 bases, J lost 1 base, and 8 bases lay in between. CDR3 DNA: TGTGCCAGCAGCGAGTTGCTGAACACCGGGGAGCTGTTTTTT. Its protein is CASSELLNTGELFF.

This clonotype showed up many times. This chain uses TRBV29-1 with TRBJ2-1; D may be TRBD2 (6 bases). Germline loops: CDR1 SQVTM, CDR2 ANQGSEA. V was cut by 4 bases and J by 9 bases, with 25 bases left in between. The length of the CDR3 is 16 residues. The CDR3: CSVGSGRAPLSGEQFF. The CDR3 DNA is TGCAGCGTTGGTAGCGGCAGGGCCCCCTTATCAGGTGAGCAGTTCTTC.

The chain joins TRBV27 to TRBJ1-1, with D perhaps matching TRBD1 (5 bases). This CDR3 is built from 13 residues. V was pared by 8 bases and J by 3 bases, with 13 bases between. Germline V lookup: CDR1 MNHEY, CDR2 SMNVEV (reference sequence). The DNA of the CDR3 is TGTGCCAGCGGGATGCAGGGATACACTGAAGCTTTCTTT. It translates to CASGMQGYTEAFF.